This TCR beta chain was sequenced during a study of T cells after yellow fever vaccination. Template-switching 5'RACE yielded the TCR cDNA; a universal primer site and UMIs were added in the process. Each CDR3 protein gets one entry after TCRdb re-called the 5' RACE reads with MiXCR. The sample holds approximately 330,000 distinct CDR3 sequences; about 4% are singletons and the top ten take 20% to 25%. This clonotype was seen only a few times. The CDR3 extends over 14 amino acids. V dropped 3 bases and J dropped 1 base, with 9 bases sitting between them. Germline V CDR1 and CDR2: SGHTA, FQGTGA. The clonotype comes from a man younger than 30 who received the YFV17D yellow fever vaccine. This material consisted of PBMCs, taken 5 days after the yellow fever booster vaccination. J is TRBJ1-1 and V is TRBV7-3; a possible D gene is TRBD1 (6 bases). CDR3 in amino acids: CASSFEGQNTEAFF. The CDR3 nucleotides are TGTGCCAGCAGCTTCGAGGGACAGAACACTGAAGCTTTCTTT.